The sequence of this T cell receptor beta chain was determined in a study of blood T cell repertoires in COVID-19. Study in general: The United States, Italy and Spain supplied acute and convalescent COVID-19 samples. PBMCs, B-cell-depleted T cells, or T cells were the source of the cDNA or gDNA that made up the material.

How the authors handled the data: Amplification of reference gene primers was used by the study to estimate nucleated cell counts. Profiling relied on immunoSEQ multiplex PCR, and the TCRdb table lists in-frame clones only, not all of them. The V and J calls and clone size come from that table; D and trimming were worked out from the DNA. The profile covers roughly 260,000 clones, with 82% appearing a single time and 4.5% to 6% taken by the ten largest. With 0 bases removed from V and 3 bases from J, the gap between germline ends came to 5 bases. The CDR3 has 14 amino acids. Germline CDR1 is MNHEY and CDR2 is SVGAGI.

The V and J genes are TRBV6-5 and TRBJ1-4, with D hard to call. The specimen sequenced was peripheral blood. The clonotype was recovered from a woman of 80 years or more with active or convalescent COVID-19. CDR3 loop: CASSYSRANEKLFF. CDR3 nucleotide sequence: TGTGCCAGCAGTTACTCCCGTGCTAATGAAAAACTGTTTTTT.